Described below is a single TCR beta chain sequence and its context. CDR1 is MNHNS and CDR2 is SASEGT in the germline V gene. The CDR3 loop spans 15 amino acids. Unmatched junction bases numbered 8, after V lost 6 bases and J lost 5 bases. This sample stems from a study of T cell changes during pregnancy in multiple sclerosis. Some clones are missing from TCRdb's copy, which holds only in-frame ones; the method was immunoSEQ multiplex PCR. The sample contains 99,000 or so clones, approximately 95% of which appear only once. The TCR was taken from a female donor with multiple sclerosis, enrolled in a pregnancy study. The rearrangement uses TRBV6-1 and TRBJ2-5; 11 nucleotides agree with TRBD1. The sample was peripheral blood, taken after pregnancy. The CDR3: CASRMDRGRRETQYF. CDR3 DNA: TGTGCCAGCAGAATGGACAGGGGGCGACGGGAGACCCAGTACTTC.